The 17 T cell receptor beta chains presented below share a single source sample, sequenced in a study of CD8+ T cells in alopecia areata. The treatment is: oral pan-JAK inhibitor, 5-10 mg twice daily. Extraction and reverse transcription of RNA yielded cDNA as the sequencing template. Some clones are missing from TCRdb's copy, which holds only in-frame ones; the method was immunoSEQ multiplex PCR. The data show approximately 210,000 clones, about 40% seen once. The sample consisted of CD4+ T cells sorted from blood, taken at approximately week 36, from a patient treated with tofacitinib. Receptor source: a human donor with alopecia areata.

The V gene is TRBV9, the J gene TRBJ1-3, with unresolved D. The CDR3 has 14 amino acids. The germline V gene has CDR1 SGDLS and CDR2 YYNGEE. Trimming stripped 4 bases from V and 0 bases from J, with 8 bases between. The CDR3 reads CASSIYLSGNTIYF. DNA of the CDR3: TGTGCCAGCAGCATATACCTCTCTGGAAACACCATATATTTT.

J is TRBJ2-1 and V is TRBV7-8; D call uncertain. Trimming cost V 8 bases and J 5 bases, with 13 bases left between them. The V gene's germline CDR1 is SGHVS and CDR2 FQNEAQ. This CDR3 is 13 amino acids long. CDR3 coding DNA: TGTGCCAGCGGATCAACCATTGACAATGAGCAGTTCTTC. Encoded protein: CASGSTIDNEQFF. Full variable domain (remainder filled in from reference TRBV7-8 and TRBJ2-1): GAGVSQSPRYKVAKRGQDVALRCDPISGHVSLFWYQQALGQGPEFLTYFQNEAQLDKSGLPSDRFFAERPEGSVSTLKIQRTQQEDSAVYLCASGSTIDNEQFFGPGTRLTVL.

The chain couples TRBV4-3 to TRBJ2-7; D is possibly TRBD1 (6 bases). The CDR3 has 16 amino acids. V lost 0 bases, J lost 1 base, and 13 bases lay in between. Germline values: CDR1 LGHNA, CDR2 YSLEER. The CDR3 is CASSQEPRGLSYEQYF. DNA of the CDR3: TGCGCCAGCAGCCAAGAGCCCAGGGGTTTATCCTACGAGCAGTACTTC.

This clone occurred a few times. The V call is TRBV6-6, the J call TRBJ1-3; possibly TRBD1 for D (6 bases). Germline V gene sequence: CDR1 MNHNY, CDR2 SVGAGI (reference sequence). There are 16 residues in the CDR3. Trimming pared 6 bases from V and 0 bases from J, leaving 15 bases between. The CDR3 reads CASSQPGHPSGNTIYF. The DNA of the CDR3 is TGTGCCAGCAGCCAACCGGGACACCCCTCTGGAAACACCATATATTTT.

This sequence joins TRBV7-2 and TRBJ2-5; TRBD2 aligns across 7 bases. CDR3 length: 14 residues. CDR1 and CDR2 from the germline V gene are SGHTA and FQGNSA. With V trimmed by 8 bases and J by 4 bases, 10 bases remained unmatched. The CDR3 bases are TGTGCCAGCTCTCCGAGGACTAGGGTAGAGACCCAGTACTTC. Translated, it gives CASSPRTRVETQYF. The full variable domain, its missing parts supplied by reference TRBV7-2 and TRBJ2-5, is GAGVSQSPSNKVTEKGKDVELRCDPISGHTALYWYRQSLGQGLEFLIYFQGNSAPDKSGLPSDRFSAERTGGSVSTLTIQRTQQEDSAVYLCASSPRTRVETQYFGPGTRLLVL.

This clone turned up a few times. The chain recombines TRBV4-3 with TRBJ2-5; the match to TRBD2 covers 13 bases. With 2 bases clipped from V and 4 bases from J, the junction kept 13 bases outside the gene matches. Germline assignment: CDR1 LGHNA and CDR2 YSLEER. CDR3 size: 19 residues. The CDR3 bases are TGCGCCAGCAGCCAACTAGGAACTAGCGGGAGGGGGTCGGTAGAGACCCAGTACTTC. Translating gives CASSQLGTSGRGSVETQYF.

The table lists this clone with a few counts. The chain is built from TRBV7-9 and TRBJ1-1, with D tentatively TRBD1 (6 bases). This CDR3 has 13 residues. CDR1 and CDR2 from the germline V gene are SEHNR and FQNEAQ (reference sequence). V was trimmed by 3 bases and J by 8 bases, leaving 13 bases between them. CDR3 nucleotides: TGTGCCAGCAGCTTCGGCGGACAGCTCGAAGCTTTCTTT. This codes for CASSFGGQLEAFF.

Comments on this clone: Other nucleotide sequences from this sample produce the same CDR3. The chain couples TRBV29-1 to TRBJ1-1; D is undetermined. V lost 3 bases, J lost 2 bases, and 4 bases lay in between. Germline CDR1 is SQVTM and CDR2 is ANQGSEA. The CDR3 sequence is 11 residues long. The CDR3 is CSVDSNTEAFF. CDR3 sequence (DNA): TGCAGCGTTGATAGCAACACTGAAGCTTTCTTT.

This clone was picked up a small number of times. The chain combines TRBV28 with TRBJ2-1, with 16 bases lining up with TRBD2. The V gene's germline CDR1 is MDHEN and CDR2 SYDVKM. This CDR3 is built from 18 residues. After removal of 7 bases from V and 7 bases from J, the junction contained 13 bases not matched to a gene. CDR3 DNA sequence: TGTGCCAGCAACATCCCGGGACTAGCGGGAGGGCCCACAAATGAGCAGTTCTTC. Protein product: CASNIPGLAGGPTNEQFF.

CDR3 protein: CASSLVSQGGFETQYF. The DNA for the CDR3 is TGTGCCAGCAGCTTGGTCAGCCAGGGAGGGTTCGAGACCCAGTACTTC. The chain is built from TRBV5-4 and TRBJ2-5, with 7 bases lining up with TRBD2. Germline trimming cut 0 bases from V and 5 bases from J; bases unmatched to any gene: 10. The CDR3 loop spans 16 amino acids. Germline CDR1 is SGHNT and CDR2 is YYREEE (reference sequence). The full variable domain, completed using reference TRBV5-4 and TRBJ2-5, is ETGVTQSPTHLIKTRGQQVTLRCSSQSGHNTVSWYQQALGQGPQFIFQYYREEENGRGNFPPRFSGLQFPNYSSELNVNALELDDSALYLCASSLVSQGGFETQYFGPGTRLLVL.

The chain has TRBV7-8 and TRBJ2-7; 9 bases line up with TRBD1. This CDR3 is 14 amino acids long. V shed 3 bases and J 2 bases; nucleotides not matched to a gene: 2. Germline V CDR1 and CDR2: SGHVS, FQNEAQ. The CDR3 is CASSFRDRAYEQYF. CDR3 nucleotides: TGTGCCAGCAGCTTTAGGGACAGGGCCTACGAGCAGTACTTC.

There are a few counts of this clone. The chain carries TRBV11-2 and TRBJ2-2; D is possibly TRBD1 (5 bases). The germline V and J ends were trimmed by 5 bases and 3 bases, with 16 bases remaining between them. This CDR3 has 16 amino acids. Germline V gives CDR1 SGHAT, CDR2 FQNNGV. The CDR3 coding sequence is TGTGCCAGCAGCCCTAGACTGACACAGGACACCGGGGAGCTGTTTTTT. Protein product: CASSPRLTQDTGELFF.

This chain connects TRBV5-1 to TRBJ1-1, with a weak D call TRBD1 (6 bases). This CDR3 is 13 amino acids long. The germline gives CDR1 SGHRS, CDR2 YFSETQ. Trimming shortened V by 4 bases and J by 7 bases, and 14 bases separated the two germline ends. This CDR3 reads CASSALQGHEAFF. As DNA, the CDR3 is TGCGCCAGCAGCGCGTTACAGGGACATGAAGCTTTCTTT.

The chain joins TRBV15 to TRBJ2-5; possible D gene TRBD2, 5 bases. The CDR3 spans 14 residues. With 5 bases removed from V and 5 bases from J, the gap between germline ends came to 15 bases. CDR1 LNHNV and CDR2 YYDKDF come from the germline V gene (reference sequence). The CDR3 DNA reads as TGTGCCACCAGCCCACCCGGGGAGTGGGAGACCCAGTACTTC. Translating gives CATSPPGEWETQYF.

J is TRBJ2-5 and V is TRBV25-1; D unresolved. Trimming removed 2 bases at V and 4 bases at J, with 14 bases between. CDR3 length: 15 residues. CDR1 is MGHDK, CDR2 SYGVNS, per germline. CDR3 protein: CASSEVGPYTETQYF. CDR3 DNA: TGTGCCAGCAGTGAAGTCGGGCCGTATACAGAGACCCAGTACTTC.

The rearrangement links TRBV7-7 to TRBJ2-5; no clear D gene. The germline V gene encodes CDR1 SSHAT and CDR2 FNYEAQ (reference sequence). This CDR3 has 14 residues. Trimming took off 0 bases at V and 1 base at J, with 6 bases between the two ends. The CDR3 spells CASSLAQSQETQYF. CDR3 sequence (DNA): TGTGCCAGCAGCTTAGCGCAGAGCCAAGAGACCCAGTACTTC.

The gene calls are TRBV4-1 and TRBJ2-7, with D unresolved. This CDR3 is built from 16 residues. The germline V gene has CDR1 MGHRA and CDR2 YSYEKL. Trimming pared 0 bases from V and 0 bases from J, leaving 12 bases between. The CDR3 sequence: CASSQDHPSRSYEQYF. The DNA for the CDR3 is TGCGCCAGCAGCCAAGACCATCCTTCCCGCTCCTACGAGCAGTACTTC.